This TCR beta chain was identified during a study of T cell responses to AZD1222 COVID-19 vaccine. Findings of the study overall: The sample set comprised mostly white British donors with more females, and clonal diversity was possibly underestimated. Baseline seropositives among AZD1222 recipients totaled only five to seven.

Data came from immunoSEQ multiplex PCR; TCRdb stores just in-frame clones and leaves some out. The table includes around 150,000 clones, 94% detected once. From germline, CDR1 is KGHSH and CDR2 LQKENI. Between the trimmed V and J ends, which lost 0 bases and 7 bases, there was a span of 15 bases. The length of the CDR3 is 15 residues. Analyses pooled second doses at about 4 or about 12 weeks. This clone has more than one count but fewer than ten. Its antigen is not known. Specimen: peripheral blood, collected 28 days after the second AZD1222 dose. The TCR comes from an adult who received the AZD1222 COVID-19 vaccine. V is TRBV18 and J is TRBJ1-2; D gene ambiguous. This chain's CDR3 is CASSPPSSGYGGYTF. The CDR3 DNA is TGTGCCAGCTCACCACCCTCCTCCGGTTATGGTGGCTACACCTTC.